The present entry profiles one T cell receptor beta chain with its context. Its antigen remains unidentified. No much larger clonotype is one base removed from it; base qualities were not supplied. V drops 6 bases and J drops 1 base, leaving 13 bases in between. The germline V gene provides CDR1 SGHRS and CDR2 YFSETQ. The CDR3 goes from the cysteine to the phenylalanine over 15 residues. Left in the record is the CDR3 DNA by itself, 45 bases read in frame from the first base. The CDR3 regions of human TCRbeta chains were subjected to immunosequencing. The original pipeline was this. Repertoire TCRs were checked for matches against a reference library of SARS-CoV-2-specific TCRs that had been generated using the MIRA antigen-specificity platform. Breadth meant the fraction of unique TCRs that were SARS-CoV-2-associated, whereas depth meant the fraction of total T cells that were SARS-CoV-2-associated. Using the MIRA data, each spike-specific TCR was mapped to the spike region that the TCR reacts to and placed in a CD4 or CD8 class. Log10-transformed breadth and depth values were compared by one-way ANOVA with Sidak's multiple comparisons tests. This immuneACCESS table, as held by TCRdb, lists in-frame sequences with V and J called but not all clones. Of the missing ones, under half trace to an unresolved V gene in checked studies; the others have no known cause. That table is the source of V, J and clone size, and D and trimming were worked out from the DNA. Recorded for this sample are roughly 120,000 clones; 90% to 95% of them occurred a single time. Approximately 2.8% of the sample belongs to the ten largest clones.

The sample belongs to a study of T cell responses to AZD1222 COVID-19 vaccine (dated by TCRdb to 2020 to 2023). Notes on the research overall: AZD1222 recipients whose second dose came at about 4 weeks and those whose second dose came at about 12 weeks were combined into one group, since spike-specific TCR depth and breadth did not differ between the two schedules. Trial participants were enrolled by age into 18-55, 56-69 and 70-plus year subgroups, with roughly 160, 29 and 62 TCR-sequenced participants respectively. TCR sequencing covered some 250 trial participants: around 210 given two doses of AZD1222 and 26 given two doses of MenACWY control vaccine.

The sample's time point label, in plain terms: baseline before first vaccination. Vaccinee samples were obtained from the UK trials COV001 and COV002, which included a single-blind randomized controlled phase 2/3 trial of AZD1222 (ChAdOx1 nCoV-19) in healthy adults. Trial participant PBMC samples were collected at day 0 and day 28 after the second dose for TCRbeta chain sequencing. What the authors observed across the whole study: The 56-69-year group was small, and its depth increase did not reach significance, likely because of low power. A significant rise in spike-specific TCR breadth and depth was observed after two AZD1222 doses relative to day 0 and relative to MenACWY recipients. Vaccine-associated CD4 TCRs spanned the whole spike protein, with dominant responses in regions 160-218 and 743-854. Participants were mostly white British, with more females than males. The authors suggested clonal diversity may have been underestimated. Conclusions about previously exposed vaccinees are limited, since just 6 or 7 AZD1222 recipients were seropositive for SARS-CoV-2 at baseline. Because no day 14 peak-response samples were available, repertoires were characterized only after the peak T cell response. Nearly half of unique spike-specific TCRs reportedly recognized epitopes outside regions mutated in the B.1.351 and B.1.1.7 variants.

Here the sequenced sample was peripheral blood, taken on day 0 of AZD1222 vaccination. The TCR comes from an adult in good health. The chain links TRBV5-1 with TRBJ2-2; no confident D gene assignment can be made. Read as DNA, the sequence is TGCGCCAGCACCCAAGGTGGGTGGAACACCGGGGAGCTGTTTTTT. The resulting protein is CASTQGGWNTGELFF.